This T cell receptor (beta chain) is from a study of cytomegalovirus exposure and HLA in healthy donors. The CDR3 has 18 amino acids. Trimming cost V 2 bases and J 1 base, with 18 bases left between them. In germline, CDR1 is MGHDK, CDR2 SYGVNS. The PCR ran on 60 Vbeta and 13 Jbeta primers. Clones were read by immunoSEQ multiplex PCR, and TCRdb kept only the in-frame ones, dropping some. The sample lists about 120,000 clones, about 68% seen once, with under 14% in the top ten. J is TRBJ2-4 and V is TRBV25-1; weak D call: TRBD2 (7 bases). The sequence derives from a woman aged 45-59 years in good health and CMV-seropositive. The sequenced sample was PBMCs. The CDR3 region is CASSEGGGNRLAKNIQYF. The CDR3 DNA sequence: TGTGCCAGCAGTGAAGGGGGGGGCAATCGATTGGCCAAAAACATTCAGTACTTC.